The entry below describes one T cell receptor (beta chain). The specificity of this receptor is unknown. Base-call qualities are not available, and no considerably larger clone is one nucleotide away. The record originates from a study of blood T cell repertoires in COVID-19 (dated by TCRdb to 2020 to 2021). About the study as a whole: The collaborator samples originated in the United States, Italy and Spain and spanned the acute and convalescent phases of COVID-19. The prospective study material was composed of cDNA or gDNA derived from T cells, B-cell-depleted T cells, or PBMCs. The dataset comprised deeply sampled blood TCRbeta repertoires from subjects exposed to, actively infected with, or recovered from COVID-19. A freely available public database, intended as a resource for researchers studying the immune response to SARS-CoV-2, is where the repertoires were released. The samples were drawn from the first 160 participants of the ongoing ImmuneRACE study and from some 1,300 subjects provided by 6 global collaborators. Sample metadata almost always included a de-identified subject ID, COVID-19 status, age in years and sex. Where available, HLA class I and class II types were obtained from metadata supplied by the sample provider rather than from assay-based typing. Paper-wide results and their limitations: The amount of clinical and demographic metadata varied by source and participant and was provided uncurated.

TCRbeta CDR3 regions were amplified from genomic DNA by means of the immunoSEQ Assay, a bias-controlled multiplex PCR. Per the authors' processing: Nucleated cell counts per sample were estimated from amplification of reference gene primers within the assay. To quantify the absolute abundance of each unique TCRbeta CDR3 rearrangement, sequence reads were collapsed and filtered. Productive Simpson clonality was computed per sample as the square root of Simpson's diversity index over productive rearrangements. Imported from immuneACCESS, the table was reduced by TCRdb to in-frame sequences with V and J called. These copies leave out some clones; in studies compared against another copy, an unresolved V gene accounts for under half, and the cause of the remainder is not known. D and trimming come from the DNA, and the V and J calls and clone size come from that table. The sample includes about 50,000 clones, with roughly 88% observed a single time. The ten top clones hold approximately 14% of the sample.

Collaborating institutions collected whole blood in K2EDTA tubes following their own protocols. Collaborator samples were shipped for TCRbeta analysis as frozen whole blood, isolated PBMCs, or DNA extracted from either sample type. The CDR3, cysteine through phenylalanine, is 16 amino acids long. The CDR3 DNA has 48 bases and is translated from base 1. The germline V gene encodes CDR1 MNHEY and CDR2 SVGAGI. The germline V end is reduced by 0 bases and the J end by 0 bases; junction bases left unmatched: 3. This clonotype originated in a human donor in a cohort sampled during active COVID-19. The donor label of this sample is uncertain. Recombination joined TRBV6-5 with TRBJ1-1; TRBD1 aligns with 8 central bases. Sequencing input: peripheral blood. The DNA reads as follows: TGTGCCAGCAGTTACTCCAGGGGGCAATTGAACACTGAAGCTTTCTTT. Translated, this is CASSYSRGQLNTEAFF.